The source of this T cell receptor beta chain is a study of blood T cell repertoires in COVID-19 (TCRdb year 2020). About the investigation overall: The collaborator samples originated in the United States, Italy and Spain and spanned the acute and convalescent phases of COVID-19. Sample metadata almost always included a de-identified subject ID, COVID-19 status, age in years and sex. HLA class I and class II types, where available, came from metadata supplied by the sample provider rather than from assay-based typing. The material from the prospective study consisted of cDNA or gDNA derived from T cells, B-cell-depleted T cells, or PBMCs. The repertoires were made available in a free public database intended to serve as a resource for research on the immune response to SARS-CoV-2. Samples came from the ongoing ImmuneRACE study (first 160 participants) plus 1,254 subjects from 6 global collaborators. The dataset comprised deeply sampled blood TCRbeta repertoires from subjects exposed to, actively infected with, or recovered from COVID-19.

Overall study results and their limits: The quantity of clinical and demographic metadata differed by source and by participant and was supplied without curation.

Reading from cysteine to phenylalanine, the CDR3 counts 15 amino acids. CDR3 DNA is the only sequence kept; it has 45 bases, read in frame from the first base. The germline V gene provides CDR1 SGHDT and CDR2 YYEEEE. Relative to germline, V is 0 bases shorter and J is 1 base shorter, with 10 bases between their ends. TCRbeta CDR3 regions were amplified from genomic DNA by means of the immunoSEQ Assay, a bias-controlled multiplex PCR. In the source study's methods: The number of nucleated cells in each sample was estimated by amplification of reference gene primers within the assay. Sequence reads were collapsed and filtered to measure the absolute abundance of every unique TCRbeta CDR3 rearrangement. For each sample, productive Simpson clonality was calculated by taking the square root of Simpson's diversity index across productive rearrangements. TCRdb mirrors the immuneACCESS table, restricted to in-frame sequences. Some clones are absent from its copies; in checked studies, under half trace to an unresolved V gene, and the reason for the others is unknown. V and J calls and clone size are those listed in that table; D and trimming were worked out from the DNA. The sample table shows under 450,000 clones, and approximately 91% are seen once. The ten largest clonotypes hold about 0.9% of the sample.

In the prospective study, participants were about 18 to 95 years old, resided in approximately 25 geographic areas of the United States, and were enrolled through a virtual design. To assign participants to cohorts, the prospective study relied on clinical history that participants themselves reported in a screening survey and a study questionnaire. Exposed participants were defined as having been in contact with someone with a PCR-confirmed or clinician-diagnosed COVID-19 case within 2 weeks of study entry. In the prospective study, mobile phlebotomists collected whole blood, serum and a nasopharyngeal or oropharyngeal swab from each participant. Prospective study participants could optionally give additional blood draws and questionnaires over a roughly two-month period. Before DNA extraction, prospective study blood samples were shipped either frozen or at room temperature. This clone occurred once. The specificity of this receptor is unknown. Within one base of it there is no much larger clone, and no base qualities were kept.

Sequencing input: PBMCs or T cells enriched from blood (not recorded which). The rearrangement joined TRBV5-6 to TRBJ1-1; a weak D assignment points to TRBD1 (5 bases agree). This TCR was recovered from a woman in her forties who had been exposed to COVID-19. The CDR3 protein: CASSLDFRGNTEAFF. The DNA sequence is as follows: TGTGCCAGCAGCTTGGATTTTAGGGGGAACACTGAAGCTTTCTTT.